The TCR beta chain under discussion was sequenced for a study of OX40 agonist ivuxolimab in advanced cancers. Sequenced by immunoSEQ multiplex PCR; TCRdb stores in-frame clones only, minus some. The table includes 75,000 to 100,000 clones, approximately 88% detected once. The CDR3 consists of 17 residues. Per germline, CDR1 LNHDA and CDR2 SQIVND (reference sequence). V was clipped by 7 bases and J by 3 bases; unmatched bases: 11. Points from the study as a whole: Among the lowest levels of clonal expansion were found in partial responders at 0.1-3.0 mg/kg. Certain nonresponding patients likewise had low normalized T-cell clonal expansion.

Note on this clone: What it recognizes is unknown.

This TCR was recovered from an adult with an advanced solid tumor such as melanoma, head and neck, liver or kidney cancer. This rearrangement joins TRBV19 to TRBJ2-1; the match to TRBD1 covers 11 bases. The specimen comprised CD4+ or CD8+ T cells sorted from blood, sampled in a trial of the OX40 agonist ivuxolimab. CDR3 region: CASILDPGTGGYNEQFF. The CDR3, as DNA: TGTGCCAGTATACTAGACCCGGGGACAGGGGGCTACAATGAGCAGTTCTTC.